In its sample, the clone carrying this T cell receptor (beta chain) was seen a few times. Its antigen is unidentified. Then a second PCR, running roughly 7 to 11 cycles, was carried out with a sample-barcoded 5' primer and a J-beta primer mix. TCRdb reprocessed the 5' RACE reads via MiXCR and lists one record per CDR3 protein. The table has roughly 1,700,000 distinct CDR3 sequences, 28% seen once. The entry originates in a study of blood T cells in healthy people across ages. The J segment lost 4 bases and the V segment lost 0 bases, leaving 3 bases of the junction unmatched. Per germline, CDR1 MNHEY and CDR2 SVGAGI. This CDR3 contains 17 residues. Donor samples were obtained from healthy Caucasian individuals from Russia, aged about 6 to 90. Overall study findings and caveats: Reliance upon unsorted PBMCs precluded definitive naive versus antigen-experienced comparison.

The V gene is TRBV6-5, the J gene TRBJ1-6; TRBD1 aligns across 10 bases. This sequence was found in a woman under 40 in good health. Source material: blood. CDR3 DNA: TGTGCCAGCAGTTACTCGGGGACAGGGGCTTATAATTCACCCCTCCACTTT. Translated: CASSYSGTGAYNSPLHF.